The rows below give T cell receptor beta chains drawn from one sample of a study of metastatic and nonmetastatic thyroid tumors. With MiXCR, TCRdb reprocessed the PCR reads. The repertoire holds 15,000 to 20,000 clones, with roughly a fifth as singletons. Sequencing input: tumor tissue. These receptors all stem from a female donor with papillary thyroid cancer or a benign thyroid nodule (not recorded which). Some clones in this sample may be carry-over from other donors' samples. Each CDR3 is given with its conserved first and last residue. D genes are given only for firm matches. Expanded clones get a size class; other rows say once, few or many, or leave the size out.

V,length,J,size,D,DNA,CDR3
TRBV6-1,15,TRBJ2-7,few,NA,TGTGCCAGCAGGCGAACTCCGGGACTCACCTACGAGCAGTACTTC,CASRRTPGLTYEQYF
TRBV20-1,14,TRBJ1-2,many,TRBD1,TGCAGTGCTGATCCGGACAGGCTAAACTATGGCTACACCTTC,CSADPDRLNYGYTF
TRBV2,11,TRBJ2-5,many,NA,TGTGCCAGCAGCAGATCAGAGACCCAGTACTTC,CASSRSETQYF
TRBV5-1,14,TRBJ2-7,many,NA,TGCGCCAGCAGCTTTTGGACAGCTTCCTACGAGCAGTACTTC,CASSFWTASYEQYF
TRBV6-1,14,TRBJ1-6,NA,NA,TGTGCCAGTTCAGGGGAATCGGCAATCTCACCCCTCCACTTT,CASSGESAISPLHF
TRBV6-2/TRBV6-3,14,TRBJ2-1,few,NA,TGTGCCAGCAGCCCCACGGACAGCCCCAATGAGCAGTTCTTC,CASSPTDSPNEQFF
TRBV20-1,15,TRBJ1-1,NA,NA,TGCAGTGCCCTACAGGGATCGAAAATGAACACTGAAGCTTTCTTT,CSALQGSKMNTEAFF
TRBV11-1,15,TRBJ1-2,NA,NA,TGTGCCAGCAGCCCAGCCTTGACGGAGAACTATGGCTACACCTTC,CASSPALTENYGYTF
TRBV7-9,15,TRBJ1-2,many,NA,TGTGCCAGCAGCTTAGCATGGGACGACCAATATGGCTACACCTTC,CASSLAWDDQYGYTF
TRBV18,13,TRBJ2-1,many,NA,TGTGCCAGCTCACCACGAGGCCGGGATGAGCAGTTCTTC,CASSPRGRDEQFF
TRBV6-2/TRBV6-3,14,TRBJ2-7,many,TRBD1,TGTGCCAGCAGTCCCCAGGGGGCCGAATACGAGCAGTACTTC,CASSPQGAEYEQYF
TRBV20-1,13,TRBJ2-5,many,NA,TGCAGTGCTCCATCGACTAGGCGTGAGACCCAGTACTTC,CSAPSTRRETQYF
TRBV30,13,TRBJ2-2,NA,NA,TGTGCCTGGGGGGGCACGAACACCGGGGAGCTGTTTTTT,CAWGGTNTGELFF
TRBV5-6,13,TRBJ2-7,many,NA,TGTGCCAGCAGCTTTGGATCCTCCTACGAGCAGTACTTC,CASSFGSSYEQYF
TRBV6-1,15,TRBJ2-7,few,NA,TGTGCCAGCAGTTCCGGATTTTTTAGCTCCTACGAGCAGTACTTC,CASSSGFFSSYEQYF
TRBV19,14,TRBJ2-3,many,NA,TGTGCCAGTAGTATCGGACTTTCCACAGATACGCAGTATTTT,CASSIGLSTDTQYF
TRBV6-2/TRBV6-3,14,TRBJ2-7,few,NA,TGTGCCAGCAGATCCGGGGGTAGGGTCCACGAGCAGTACTTC,CASRSGGRVHEQYF
TRBV6-1,13,TRBJ1-1,few,TRBD1,TGTGCCAGCAGTGCCCAGGGGGTCACTGAAGCTTTCTTT,CASSAQGVTEAFF
TRBV28,20,TRBJ2-7,few,TRBD2,TGTGCCAGCAGTTCGCTAACCCCCGGGACTAGCGGGAGGCATTCCTACGAGCAGTACTTC,CASSSLTPGTSGRHSYEQYF
TRBV28,16,TRBJ2-7,few,TRBD2,TGTGCCAGCAGTTCCCGTATCGCGGGAGGGATATACGAGCAGTACTTC,CASSSRIAGGIYEQYF
TRBV12-3/TRBV12-4,15,TRBJ2-2,NA,TRBD2,TGTGCCAGCAGCCTGGGGGGGTTAAACACCGGGGAGCTGTTTTTT,CASSLGGLNTGELFF
TRBV6-4,14,TRBJ2-2,few,NA,TGTGCCAGCAGTTTAGCAGAACACACCGGGGAGCTGTTTTTT,CASSLAEHTGELFF
TRBV7-9,15,TRBJ2-4,many,TRBD2,TGTGCCAGCAGCTTACCGGGACTAGCAGAAAACATTCAGTACTTC,CASSLPGLAENIQYF
TRBV4-1,18,TRBJ2-5,NA,TRBD2,TGCGCCAGCAGCCAAGGGACTAGCCGAGGAACACTCCAAGAGACCCAGTACTTC,CASSQGTSRGTLQETQYF
TRBV12-3/TRBV12-4,13,TRBJ2-2,NA,NA,TGTGCCAGCCAGTCGGAGTTCGCCGGGGAGCTGTTTTTT,CASQSEFAGELFF
TRBV5-1,15,TRBJ2-2,many,NA,TGCGCCAGCAGCTTGAGGACAGATAACACCGGGGAGCTGTTTTTT,CASSLRTDNTGELFF
TRBV4-2,15,TRBJ2-1,many,NA,TGTGCCAGCAGCCAAAGAGCGGGTGGGAGGAATGAGCAGTTCTTC,CASSQRAGGRNEQFF
TRBV16,14,TRBJ1-3,NA,TRBD1,TGTGCCGGCAGCCCCCAGGGGGAAGGAAGCACCATATATTTT,CAGSPQGEGSTIYF
TRBV6-1,16,TRBJ2-3,few,TRBD2,TGTGCCAGCAGTGAGACTAGCGGGAGGGGCACAGATACGCAGTATTTT,CASSETSGRGTDTQYF
TRBV13,10,TRBJ2-1,many,NA,TGTGCCAGCAGTTACAATGAGCAGTTCTTC,CASSYNEQFF
TRBV12-5,12,TRBJ1-2,many,NA,TGTGCTAGTAGCCCGGGGGGAGGTGGCTACACCTTC,CASSPGGGGYTF
TRBV6-2/TRBV6-3,13,TRBJ1-1,NA,NA,TGTGCCAGCAGTTACAGTTTTCATAGTGAAGCTTTCTTT,CASSYSFHSEAFF
TRBV10-2,12,TRBJ1-1,many,NA,TGCGCCAGCAGTGAGTTGGGTGCCCGAGCTTTCTTT,CASSELGARAFF
TRBV19,13,TRBJ2-7,many,NA,TGTGCCAGTAGTATAACGGGAGCCTCCGAGCAGTACTTC,CASSITGASEQYF
TRBV4-2,17,TRBJ2-3,NA,TRBD2,TGTGCCAGCAGCCAAGGCAGACTAGCGGTAGCGACAGATACGCAGTATTTT,CASSQGRLAVATDTQYF
TRBV20-1,13,TRBJ1-1,NA,NA,TGCAGTGCTCTACGGCCAACCCCCCCTGAAGCTTTCTTT,CSALRPTPPEAFF
TRBV3-1,16,TRBJ1-5,NA,NA,TGTGCCAGCAGCCAAGATTTTGGCAGGGGAGGCCAGCCCCAGCATTTT,CASSQDFGRGGQPQHF
TRBV6-2/TRBV6-3,13,TRBJ1-2,large,NA,TGTGCCAGCAGTCCGGGTGGGAACTATGGCTACACCTTC,CASSPGGNYGYTF
TRBV5-5,13,TRBJ2-5,many,NA,TGTGCCAGCAGCTGGCCCTACCAAGAGACCCAGTACTTC,CASSWPYQETQYF
TRBV18,13,TRBJ1-2,many,NA,TGTGCCAGCTCTCCAGACAGAGAATATGGCTACACCTTC,CASSPDREYGYTF
TRBV28,13,TRBJ2-7,few,NA,TGTGCCAGCAGTTTAAGGACTATTAGCGAGCAGTACTTC,CASSLRTISEQYF